This TCR beta chain was captured by sequencing in a study of T cell repertoires in cytomegalovirus infection. A remark on this clonotype: Its cognate antigen is unknown.

Germline CDR1 reads SGHNT; CDR2 reads YENEEA. The CDR3 sequence is 16 residues long. The germline V and J ends were trimmed by 0 bases and 3 bases, with 11 bases remaining between them. Study-wide points: What dominated the ex vivo response were HLA-C-restricted CMV-specific TCR beta clonotypes.

TCRdb fed the reads into MiXCR, producing one record per CDR3 protein. The table has about 920,000 distinct CDR3 sequences, under 40% seen once. The material sequenced was cultured CD8+ T cells from PBMCs, taken from culture after CMV antigen stimulation. The chain joins TRBV11-3 to TRBJ2-2; D gene uncertain. The receptor was isolated from a human donor in good health (CMV status not recorded). Some clones in this sample may be carry-over from other donors' samples. The CDR3 reads CASSLDQSTYTGELFF. The CDR3 DNA reads as TGTGCCAGCAGCTTAGATCAGTCAACTTACACCGGGGAGCTGTTTTTT.